This T cell receptor (beta chain) stems from a study of blood T cell repertoires in COVID-19. About the research overall: Sites across the United States, Italy and Spain contributed samples from acute and convalescent COVID-19. Nucleic acid was either cDNA or gDNA, and it came from T cells, B-cell-depleted T cells, or PBMCs.

As originally analysed: Amplified reference gene primers provided the basis for estimating nucleated cell counts. Clones were sequenced by immunoSEQ multiplex PCR, and TCRdb holds only the in-frame ones, with some missing. The V and J calls and the clone size are those of that table, but D and trimming were determined from the DNA. The profile shows 200,000 to 300,000 clones, around 83% of them singletons. Germline V lookup: CDR1 SNHLY, CDR2 FYNNEI. V was trimmed by 6 bases and J by 9 bases, leaving 21 bases between them. The CDR3 contains 15 residues. The chain employs TRBV2 and TRBJ1-5; a weak D match, TRBD1 (5 bases). Specimen: peripheral blood. The receptor comes from a woman aged 40 to 55 who had recovered from COVID-19. DNA of the CDR3: TGTGCCAGCAGGGGGGGGGACCTCCAAGTTGGGCCCCAGCATTTT. It yields the protein CASRGGDLQVGPQHF.